This T cell receptor (beta chain) emerged from a study of neurological immune-mediated disorders. Time point noted: technical triplicate 1. Trimming pared 4 bases from V and 1 base from J, leaving 7 bases between. The CDR3 sequence is 13 residues long. CDR1 and CDR2 from the germline V gene are LGHDT and YNNKEL (reference sequence). A single record per CDR3 protein comes from TCRdb applying MiXCR to the 5' RACE reads. Of roughly 38,000 distinct CDR3 sequences listed, roughly 10% were seen once; the top ten hold about 4%. This clonotype was observed many times. This clonotype originated in a man aged 55-75 years with HTLV-1-associated myelopathy (HAM/TSP). The genes are TRBV3-1 and TRBJ1-1; D uncertain. Sequenced sample: PBMCs. This CDR3 is CASSPHQNTEAFF. CDR3 sequence (DNA): TGTGCCAGCAGCCCTCATCAGAACACTGAAGCTTTCTTT.